This T cell receptor (beta chain) was observed in a study of T cells after yellow fever vaccination. Whole-study context: The SMART-Seq v4 Ultra Low Input method served to prepare the low-cell-number fractions. General study results and limits: Sorted repertoires could include abundant contaminating clonotypes from bulk cells.

Unmatched junction bases numbered 9, after V lost 5 bases and J lost 8 bases. Germline V gives CDR1 MRHNA, CDR2 SNTAGT. This CDR3 contains 15 residues. MiXCR was run by TCRdb on the 5' RACE reads, yielding one entry per CDR3 protein. The sample has under 600,000 distinct CDR3 sequences; about a fifth are singletons. Regarding this clonotype: Its antigen is not known.

The sequence derives from a man in his late teens or twenties who received the YFV17D yellow fever vaccine. Sample: PBMCs, taken less than 25 days after the first yellow fever vaccination. The chain links TRBV6-4 to TRBJ2-1; TRBD2 matches at 10 bases. The CDR3 reads CASSLRTSGLDEQFF. CDR3 in DNA: TGTGCCAGCAGTCTTAGGACTAGCGGTCTCGATGAGCAGTTCTTC.